This TCR beta chain appears in the sequencing data of a study of CD8+ T cells in alopecia areata. Overall study context: Twice a day, 5 to 10 mg of oral tofacitinib was administered to treated patients. Study outcomes and limitations: With patients, TCR sharing proved less clear than in mice, a difference possibly related to HLA. Just one nonresponder means the tie between baseline CD8+ expansion and response stays uncertain. Scalp clonality, together with expanded CD8+ clones among the top 100, fell significantly with tofacitinib.

Regarding this clone: As yet, its antigen is unknown.

The treatment: oral pan-JAK inhibitor, 5-10 mg twice daily. Reverse transcription of extracted RNA yielded cDNA, which provided the sequencing template. The method was immunoSEQ multiplex PCR; TCRdb's version includes in-frame clones alone and lacks a portion of them. The repertoire holds 130,000 or so clones, with about 88% as singletons. Trimming cost V 3 bases and J 1 base, with 6 bases left between them. The germline gives CDR1 SQVTM, CDR2 ANQGSEA. The CDR3 loop spans 12 amino acids. Specimen: CD8+ T cells sorted from blood, collected at week 4, from a patient treated with tofacitinib. V and J are TRBV29-1 and TRBJ1-1; the D is unclear. This clonotype originated in a human donor with alopecia areata. The CDR3: CSVDLGNTEAFF. DNA of the CDR3: TGCAGCGTTGATTTGGGGAACACTGAAGCTTTCTTT. Together with reference TRBV29-1 and TRBJ1-1, the CDR3 gives the full variable domain: SAVISQKPSRDICQRGTSLTIQCQVDSQVTMMFWYRQQPGQSLTLIATANQGSEATYESGFVIDKFPISRPNLTFSTLTVSNMSPEDSSIYLCSVDLGNTEAFFGQGTRLTVV.